This is a list of T cell receptor beta chains from one sample in a study of OX40 agonist ivuxolimab in advanced cancers. Only in-frame clones appear in the TCRdb table, and some are missing; sequencing was by immunoSEQ multiplex PCR. This table holds about 25,000 clones, 70% to 90% found once. The source material was CD4+ or CD8+ T cells sorted from blood, sampled in a trial of the OX40 agonist ivuxolimab. All receptors come from an adult with an advanced solid tumor such as melanoma, head and neck, liver or kidney cancer. Each CDR3 is given with its conserved first and last residue. The D gene is left open where the match is weak. For some rows the clone size is stated as once, few or many, or as a class when expanded; others skip it.

V	D	J	size	CDR3	DNA
TRBV29-1	-	TRBJ1-5	-	CSVGDPNQPQHF	TGCAGCGTGGGGGACCCTAATCAGCCCCAGCATTTT
TRBV10-2	TRBD2	TRBJ2-5	-	CASSPSGEGETQYF	TGCGCCAGCAGCCCTAGCGGGGAGGGAGAGACCCAGTACTTC
TRBV2	TRBD1	TRBJ1-2	once	CASSEAITGGIYGYTF	TGTGCCAGCAGTGAAGCGATAACAGGGGGCATCTATGGCTACACCTTC
TRBV10-3	TRBD1	TRBJ2-3	once	CAISEGTGGGTDTQYF	TGTGCCATCAGTGAGGGAACAGGGGGCGGCACAGATACGCAGTATTTT
TRBV5-5	TRBD1	TRBJ2-3	once	CASSWGQGTTDTQYF	TGTGCCAGCAGCTGGGGACAGGGGACCACAGATACGCAGTATTTT
TRBV6-5	-	TRBJ2-2	-	CASSYGKNTGELFF	TGTGCCAGCAGTTATGGAAAGAACACCGGGGAGCTGTTTTTT
TRBV9	TRBD1	TRBJ2-2	-	CASSWTGNTGELFF	TGTGCCAGCAGCTGGACAGGGAACACCGGGGAGCTGTTTTTT
TRBV5-4	-	TRBJ1-2	-	CASNGGDGYTF	TGTGCCAGCAATGGGGGAGACGGCTACACCTTC
TRBV30	-	TRBJ2-7	-	CAWSVPATYEQYF	TGTGCCTGGAGTGTACCGGCTACCTACGAGCAGTACTTC
TRBV30	TRBD2	TRBJ2-3	once	CAWSVAAGGMDTQYF	TGTGCCTGGAGTGTAGCAGCGGGGGGGATGGATACGCAGTATTTT
TRBV16	TRBD2	TRBJ2-7	few	CASSQLAGGSYEQYF	TGTGCCAGCAGCCAACTAGCGGGTGGGTCCTACGAGCAGTACTTC